The 31 T cell receptor beta chains below come from one sample, sequenced in a study of metastatic and nonmetastatic thyroid tumors. TCRdb re-analyzed the PCR reads using MiXCR. Here the sample spans about 6,400 clones, 15% to 20% being singletons. No patient received treatment before thyroid surgery. Sequenced: tumor tissue. The receptor source for this set is a male donor with papillary thyroid cancer or a benign thyroid nodule (not recorded which). Some clones in this sample may be carry-over from other donors' samples.

This clone is labeled medium-sized. V is TRBV6-6 and J is TRBJ2-5; 9 bases line up with TRBD1. CDR1 is MNHNY, CDR2 SVGAGI, per germline (reference sequence). The CDR3 is 14 amino acids. V gave up 2 bases and J gave up 5 bases; unmatched junction bases: 3. Here the CDR3 DNA reads TGTGCCAGCAGTTACGGGACAGGGTGGGAGACCCAGTACTTC. It codes for CASSYGTGWETQYF.

This clone counts as large. The V and J genes are TRBV6-2 or TRBV6-3 and TRBJ2-2; 7 bases are a match to TRBD1. This CDR3 contains 15 residues. With 6 bases clipped from V and 6 bases from J, the junction kept 10 bases outside the gene matches. Per germline, CDR1 MNHEY and CDR2 SVGEGT. In DNA form, the CDR3 reads TGTGCCAGCAGGGGGACAGATCTTTACGCCGGGGAGCTGTTTTTT. Its translation is CASRGTDLYAGELFF.

Ten or more counts support this clone. A junction end diverges from the germline sequence, so it may reflect a read error. The chain recombines TRBV20-1 with TRBJ2-7; 8 bases fit TRBD2. CDR1 is DFQATT, CDR2 SNEGSKA, per germline (reference sequence). The CDR3 runs to 14 residues. CDR3 in DNA: TGCGGTGCCACGGGGGGGGAAAGGTCCTACGAGCAGTACTTC. The encoded protein is CGATGGERSYEQYF.

This clone is medium-sized in the sample. The rearrangement uses TRBV7-8 and TRBJ1-1; no reliable D call. Trimming shortened V by 5 bases and J by 5 bases, and 9 bases separated the two germline ends. This CDR3 has 12 residues. From germline, CDR1 is SGHVS and CDR2 FQNEAQ. The CDR3 DNA follows: TGTGCCAGCAGCGCCGTCGGGACTGAAGCTTTCTTT. Its translation: CASSAVGTEAFF.

In its sample, this clone is medium-sized. This rearrangement joins TRBV7-2 to TRBJ1-3, with unresolved D. Germline CDR1 and CDR2: SGHTA and FQGNSA. The CDR3 consists of 12 residues. Trimming pared 0 bases from V and 5 bases from J, leaving 2 bases between. CDR3 coding DNA: TGTGCCAGCAGCTTAGCTCGAAACACCATATATTTT. Translated: CASSLARNTIYF.

This clone showed up many times. V is TRBV30 and J is TRBJ1-4, with D perhaps matching TRBD1 (5 bases). The germline CDR1 and CDR2 sequences are GTSNPN and SVGIG (reference sequence). The CDR3 is 14 amino acids. The ends were cut back, 2 bases at V and 7 bases at J, with 14 bases in the middle. The CDR3 spells CAWSIGTLGEKLFF. The CDR3 DNA reads TGTGCCTGGAGTATTGGGACGTTGGGTGAAAAACTGTTTTTT.

Sample share makes this clone medium-sized (0.01 to 0.1%). The chain carries TRBV10-2 and TRBJ1-5; D might be TRBD1 (5 bases). Trimming removed 4 bases at V and 4 bases at J, with 17 bases between. The CDR3 is 16 residues long. Looked up from germline, CDR1 is WSHSY and CDR2 is SAAADI. DNA of the CDR3: TGCGCCAGCAGTGCTACGGGACGGGACCTTAATCAGCCCCAGCATTTT. Its translation: CASSATGRDLNQPQHF.

By its share, this clone is medium-sized. This chain's CDR3 is CASTWSQYSNQPQHF. CDR3 DNA: TGTGCCAGTACCTGGTCACAGTATAGCAATCAGCCCCAGCATTTT. The chain couples TRBV19 to TRBJ1-5; D gene unclear. From germline, CDR1 is LNHDA and CDR2 SQIVND (reference sequence). The CDR3 consists of 15 residues. V lost 7 bases and J lost 0, with 13 bases in between.

This clone is medium-sized by share. J is TRBJ2-7 and V is TRBV2; no clear D gene. Trimming removed 6 bases from V and 4 bases from J, with 7 bases in between. CDR1 SNHLY and CDR2 FYNNEI come from the germline V gene. The CDR3 consists of 11 residues. The CDR3 region has the DNA TGTGCCAGCAGAGAGACGTACGAGCAGTACTTC. Protein: CASRETYEQYF.

By share of the sample, this clone is medium-sized. V gene TRBV20-1 combines with J gene TRBJ1-2; 7 bases line up with TRBD1. The germline CDR1 and CDR2 sequences are DFQATT and SNEGSKA (reference sequence). J was trimmed by 8 bases and V by 3 bases; bases with no gene match: 15. The CDR3 length is 15 residues. The CDR3 is CSASRRYTGDLGYTF. CDR3 DNA sequence: TGCAGTGCTAGCCGCCGTTACACAGGGGATTTGGGCTACACCTTC.

This clone is judged medium-sized. V gene TRBV6-4 combines with J gene TRBJ2-3, with 8 bases matching TRBD2. In germline, CDR1 is MRHNA, CDR2 SNTAGT. V trimming: 3 bases; J trimming: 1 base; junction bases outside the gene matches: 0. The CDR3 sequence is 14 residues long. CDR3 sequence reads: CASSERGGTDTQYF. The CDR3 DNA reads as TGTGCCAGCAGTGAGCGGGGGGGCACAGATACGCAGTATTTT.

In this sample, this clone is medium-sized (0.01 to 0.1%). This sequence joins TRBV7-8 and TRBJ1-2; 9 bases agree with TRBD1. Losses at the gene ends were 5 bases for V and 8 bases for J; bases not matched to a gene: 18. Germline V gene lookup returns CDR1 SGHVS and CDR2 FQNEAQ. This CDR3 has 17 amino acids. The CDR3: CASSSSSVTGGNSGYTF. CDR3 coding DNA: TGTGCCAGCAGCAGCTCTTCGGTGACAGGGGGAAACTCGGGCTACACCTTC. Drawing the rest from reference TRBV7-8 and TRBJ1-2, the complete variable domain is GAGVSQSPRYKVAKRGQDVALRCDPISGHVSLFWYQQALGQGPEFLTYFQNEAQLDKSGLPSDRFFAERPEGSVSTLKIQRTQQEDSAVYLCASSSSSVTGGNSGYTFGSGTRLTVV.

The J gene is TRBJ2-7, the V gene TRBV4-2, with D hard to call. This CDR3 comprises 14 residues. V gave up 1 base and J gave up 1 base, with 8 bases separating them. Germline loops: CDR1 LGHNA, CDR2 YNFKEQ. CDR3 region: CASSQAGLSYEQYF. The CDR3 bases are TGTGCCAGCAGCCAAGCGGGCTTATCCTACGAGCAGTACTTC.

This clone is termed medium-sized. In nucleotides, the CDR3 is TGCAGTGCTTCTAGGACAGCGGAGGACAAGCAGTACTTC. It specifies CSASRTAEDKQYF. The rearrangement links TRBV20-1 to TRBJ2-7, with D possibly TRBD1 on 6 matching bases. The V and J ends lost 5 bases and 8 bases respectively, with 19 bases between them. Germline V gives CDR1 DFQATT, CDR2 SNEGSKA (reference sequence). This CDR3 comprises 13 residues.

This clone is medium-sized by share. The chain joins TRBV11-3 to TRBJ2-1; 13 positions match TRBD2. V was clipped by 5 bases and J by 7 bases; unmatched bases: 5. CDR1 is SGHNT, CDR2 YENEEA, per germline. This CDR3 is built from 15 residues. CDR3 nucleotide sequence: TGTGCCAGCAGCCTAACTAGCGGGAGGGGGAATGAGCAGTTCTTC. Its protein is CASSLTSGRGNEQFF.

The chain combines TRBV12-3 or TRBV12-4 with TRBJ1-5, with TRBD1 identical over 11 bases. The CDR3 covers 16 residues. V was pared by 1 base and J by 3 bases, with 2 bases of the junction left unmatched. This CDR3 reads CASSLGTGGFNQPQHF. The CDR3 DNA reads TGTGCCAGCAGTTTAGGGACAGGGGGCTTCAATCAGCCCCAGCATTTT.

Relative to its sample, this clone is medium-sized (0.01 to 0.1%). The chain carries TRBV27 and TRBJ2-2; D not certain. The V and J ends lost 7 bases and 6 bases respectively, with 9 bases between them. From germline, CDR1 is MNHEY and CDR2 SMNVEV (reference sequence). CDR3 length: 12 residues. The CDR3 protein is CASKTESGELFF. The CDR3 DNA sequence: TGTGCCAGCAAAACGGAATCCGGGGAGCTGTTTTTT.

By proportion, this clone is medium-sized (0.01 to 0.1%). Other DNA sequences in the same sample also yield this CDR3. The J gene is TRBJ2-7, the V gene TRBV2; 8 nucleotides agree with TRBD2. This CDR3 is 15 amino acids long. With 7 bases clipped from V and 6 bases from J, the junction kept 14 bases outside the gene matches. CDR1 SNHLY and CDR2 FYNNEI come from the germline V gene. The CDR3 region has the DNA TGTGCCAGCAATGGGGGCTGGCGGGAGGTCCGCGAGCAGTACTTC. Protein sequence: CASNGGWREVREQYF.

This clone was counted between two and nine times. One junction end disagrees with the germline gene, perhaps due to a read error. For the CDR3, the DNA is TGTGTCAGTAGGCGGGAGGGGACAGGGTACGACGAGCAGTACTTC. Protein product: CVSRREGTGYDEQYF. This chain links TRBV19 with TRBJ2-7; D may correspond to TRBD1 or TRBD2 (9 bases each). This CDR3 contains 15 residues. CDR1 LNHDA and CDR2 SQIVND come from the germline V gene (reference sequence). The full variable domain, its missing parts supplied by reference TRBV19 and TRBJ2-7, is DGGITQSPKYLFRKEGQNVTLSCEQNLNHDAMYWYRQDPGQGLRLIYYSQIVNDFQKGDIAEGYSVSREKKESFPLTVTSAQKNPTAFYLCVSRREGTGYDEQYFGPGTRLTVT.

In this sample, this clone turned up many times. The gene calls are TRBV5-4 and TRBJ1-2; 7 nucleotides agree with TRBD1. The CDR3 has 15 amino acids. Germline CDR1 is SGHNT and CDR2 is YYREEE (reference sequence). Trimming removed 4 bases from V and 2 bases from J; junction bases left unmatched: 8. The CDR3 sequence is CASSTRQGLNYGYTF. CDR3 nucleotides: TGTGCCAGCAGCACCCGACAGGGACTGAACTATGGCTACACCTTC.

This clone was observed a handful of times. The chain employs TRBV6-1 and TRBJ1-2; tentatively, D is TRBD1 (6 bases). CDR3 length: 14 residues. V shed 6 bases and J shed 8 bases, with 19 bases lying between them. CDR1 is MNHNS and CDR2 is SASEGT in the germline V gene. CDR3 coding DNA: TGTGCCAGCAGCCGGAACAGGGAGCCGGGGGGCTACACCTTC. Encoded protein: CASSRNREPGGYTF.

By sample fraction, this clone is medium-sized. The rearrangement joins TRBV10-3 to TRBJ1-5; TRBD1 is a possible D gene (6 bases). Germline lookup yields CDR1 ENHRY and CDR2 SYGVKD. The CDR3 covers 16 residues. Deletions cut 4 bases from V and 1 base from J, with 14 bases between. CDR3 protein: CAISGEGTQSNQPQHF. The CDR3 nucleotides are TGTGCCATCAGTGGGGAAGGGACACAAAGCAATCAGCCCCAGCATTTT.

This clone is judged medium-sized. V and J are TRBV5-1 and TRBJ2-3, with D tentatively TRBD2 (6 bases). Germline assignment: CDR1 SGHRS and CDR2 YFSETQ. CDR3 size: 15 residues. V shed 5 bases and J shed 2 bases, with 15 bases lying between them. The CDR3 sequence is CASRGGEGPTDTQYF. DNA for the CDR3: TGCGCCAGCAGAGGCGGGGAAGGCCCCACAGATACGCAGTATTTT. The full variable domain, rest sourced from reference TRBV5-1 and TRBJ2-3, is KAGVTQTPRYLIKTRGQQVTLSCSPISGHRSVSWYQQTPGQGLQFLFEYFSETQRNKGNFPGRFSGRQFSNSRSEMNVSTLELGDSALYLCASRGGEGPTDTQYFGPGTRLTVL.

The chain joins TRBV20-1 to TRBJ2-5, with 7 positions matching TRBD2. There are 15 residues in the CDR3. The germline gives CDR1 DFQATT, CDR2 SNEGSKA (reference sequence). With 3 bases clipped from V and 4 bases from J, the junction kept 11 bases outside the gene matches. This CDR3 is CSARDLLAVRETQYF. The DNA for the CDR3 is TGCAGTGCTAGGGATCTGCTAGCGGTTCGAGAGACCCAGTACTTC.

Worth noting for this clone: The conserved closing phenylalanine or tryptophan is absent in this CDR3, likely reflecting a read error. The CDR3 DNA follows: TGCGCCAGCGGAGAAGGAGTTAGCGGGTCGACGGGGACCCAGTACTCC. Translating gives CASGEGVSGSTGTQYS. The chain joins TRBV5-1 to TRBJ2-5, with 7 positions matching TRBD2. The CDR3 spans 16 residues. Trimming at V came to 7 bases and at J to 7 bases, leaving 19 bases not matched to a gene. From germline, CDR1 is SGHRS and CDR2 YFSETQ.

Ten or more counts support this clone. This chain links TRBV4-3 with TRBJ1-6; D unclear. There are 12 residues in the CDR3. Germline V lookup: CDR1 LGHNA, CDR2 YSLEER. V lost 1 base to trimming and J lost 9 bases, with 4 bases between them. CDR3 sequence (DNA): TGCGCCAGCAGCCAAGGGGCTTCACCCCTCCACTTT. It specifies CASSQGASPLHF.

The chain carries TRBV19 and TRBJ1-5; maybe TRBD1 (6 bases). Germline values: CDR1 LNHDA, CDR2 SQIVND (reference sequence). V lost 3 bases, J lost 7 bases, and 22 bases lay in between. CDR3 length equals 17 residues. CDR3 residues: CASSIGGPGGGVQPQHF. CDR3 DNA: TGTGCCAGTAGTATCGGCGGACCGGGGGGCGGCGTACAGCCCCAGCATTTT.

This clone was seen repeatedly, ten times or more. CDR3 DNA: TGTGCCTGGACGCCCAAGGGCCCAGATACGCAGTATTTT. This encodes CAWTPKGPDTQYF. This chain joins TRBV30 and TRBJ2-3; no definite D call. V was trimmed by 4 bases and J by 4 bases, leaving 12 bases between them. Germline CDR1 reads GTSNPN; CDR2 reads SVGIG (reference sequence). CDR3 size: 13 residues.

The chain is built from TRBV10-2 and TRBJ2-7, with 11 nucleotides matching TRBD2. Unmatched junction bases numbered 3, after V lost 4 bases and J lost 4 bases. This CDR3 region has 14 residues. CDR1 and CDR2 (germline): WSHSY, SAAADI. This CDR3 is CASSVLAGGYEQYF. The CDR3 region has the DNA TGCGCCAGCAGTGTTCTAGCGGGAGGATACGAGCAGTACTTC.

The gene calls are TRBV9 and TRBJ2-5; no clear D. This CDR3 has 14 amino acids. With 0 bases removed from V and 2 bases from J, the gap between germline ends came to 8 bases. In germline, CDR1 is SGDLS, CDR2 YYNGEE. For the CDR3, the DNA is TGTGCCAGCAGCGTAGAAGGAAGACAAGAGACCCAGTACTTC. Protein sequence: CASSVEGRQETQYF.

This clone was found many times. The chain recombines TRBV11-2 with TRBJ2-4; D may be TRBD1 (6 bases). Germline-derived CDR1 and CDR2 are SGHAT and FQNNGV. Trimming took 10 bases from V and 7 from J, leaving 17 bases between them. CDR3 size: 13 residues. The CDR3 here is CATSPGAQNIQYF. The CDR3 bases are TGTGCCACCTCCCCAGGGGCCCAGAACATTCAGTACTTC.